This section outlines one T cell receptor (beta chain) sequence together with its context. These data belong to a study of blood T cells in healthy people across ages. A sample-barcoded 5' primer and a J-beta primer mix were used in a second PCR of roughly 7 to 12 cycles. TCRdb used MiXCR to reprocess the 5' RACE reads, holding one entry per CDR3 protein. The sample lists 1.8 million or so distinct CDR3 sequences, about two fifths occurring once. The trim removed 2 bases at V and 4 bases at J, leaving 5 bases unmatched. The CDR3 consists of 14 residues. Germline assignment: CDR1 DFQATT and CDR2 SNEGSKA (reference sequence). The study isolated at least 7 million PBMCs from each sample.

This sequence joins TRBV20-1 and TRBJ1-5, with TRBD1 matching over 7 bases. The sequence derives from a human donor in good health. The sample comprised blood. The CDR3 nucleotides are TGCAGTGCTAGACCAGGGGGAATTAATCAGCCCCAGCATTTT. Translated: CSARPGGINQPQHF.